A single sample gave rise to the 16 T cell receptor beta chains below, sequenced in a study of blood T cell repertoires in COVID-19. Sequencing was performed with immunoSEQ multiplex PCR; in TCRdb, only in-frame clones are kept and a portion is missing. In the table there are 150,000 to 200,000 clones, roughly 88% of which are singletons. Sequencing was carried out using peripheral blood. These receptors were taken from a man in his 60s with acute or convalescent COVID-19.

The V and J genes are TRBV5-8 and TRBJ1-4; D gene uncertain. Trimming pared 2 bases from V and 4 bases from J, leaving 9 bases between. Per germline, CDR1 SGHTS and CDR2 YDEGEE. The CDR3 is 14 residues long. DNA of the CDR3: TGTGCCAGCAGCTTTGTGACAATTAATGAAAAACTGTTTTTT. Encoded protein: CASSFVTINEKLFF.

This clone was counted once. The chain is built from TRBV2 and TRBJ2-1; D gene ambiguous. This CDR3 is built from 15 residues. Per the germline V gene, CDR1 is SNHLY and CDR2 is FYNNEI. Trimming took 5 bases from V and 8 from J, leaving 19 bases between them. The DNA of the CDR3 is TGTGCCAGCAGTAAAGGGATCGGTATGGCGGATGAGCAGTTCTTC. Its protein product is CASSKGIGMADEQFF.

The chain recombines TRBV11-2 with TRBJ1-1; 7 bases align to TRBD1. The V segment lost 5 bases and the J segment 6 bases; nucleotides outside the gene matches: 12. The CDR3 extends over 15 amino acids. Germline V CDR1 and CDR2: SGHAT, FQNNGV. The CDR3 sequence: CASSADRDYWSEAFF. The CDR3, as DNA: TGTGCCAGCAGCGCCGACAGGGATTACTGGTCTGAAGCTTTCTTT.

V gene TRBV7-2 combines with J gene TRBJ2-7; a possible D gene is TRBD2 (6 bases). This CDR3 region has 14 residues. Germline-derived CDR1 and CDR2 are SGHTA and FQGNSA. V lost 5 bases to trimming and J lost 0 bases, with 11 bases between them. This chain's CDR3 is CASSPRLDSYEQYF. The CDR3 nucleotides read TGTGCCAGCAGCCCCCGACTAGACTCCTACGAGCAGTACTTC.

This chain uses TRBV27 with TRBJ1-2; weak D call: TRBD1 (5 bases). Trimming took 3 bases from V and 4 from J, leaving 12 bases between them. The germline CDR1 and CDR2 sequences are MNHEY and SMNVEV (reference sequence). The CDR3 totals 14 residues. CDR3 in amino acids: CASSLGGFPYGYTF. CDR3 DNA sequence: TGTGCCAGCAGTTTGGGGGGTTTCCCCTATGGCTACACCTTC.

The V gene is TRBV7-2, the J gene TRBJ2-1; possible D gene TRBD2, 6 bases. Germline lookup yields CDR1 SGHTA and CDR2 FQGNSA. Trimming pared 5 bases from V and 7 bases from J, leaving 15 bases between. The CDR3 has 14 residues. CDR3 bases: TGTGCCAGCAGCCCAGGGTTTGGGAGGAATGAGCAGTTCTTC. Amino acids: CASSPGFGRNEQFF. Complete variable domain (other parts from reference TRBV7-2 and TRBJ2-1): GAGVSQSPSNKVTEKGKDVELRCDPISGHTALYWYRQSLGQGLEFLIYFQGNSAPDKSGLPSDRFSAERTGGSVSTLTIQRTQQEDSAVYLCASSPGFGRNEQFFGPGTRLTVL.

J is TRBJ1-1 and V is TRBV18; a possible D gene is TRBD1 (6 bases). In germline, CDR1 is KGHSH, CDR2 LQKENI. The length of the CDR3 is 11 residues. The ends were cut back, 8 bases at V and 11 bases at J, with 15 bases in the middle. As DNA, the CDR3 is TGTGCCAGCCGTCAGAAGGGGGACGCTTTCTTT. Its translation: CASRQKGDAFF. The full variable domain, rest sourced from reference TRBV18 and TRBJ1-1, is NAGVMQNPRHLVRRRGQEARLRCSPMKGHSHVYWYRQLPEEGLKFMVYLQKENIIDESGMPKERFSAEFPKEGPSILRIQQVVRGDSAAYFCASRQKGDAFFGQGTRLTVV.

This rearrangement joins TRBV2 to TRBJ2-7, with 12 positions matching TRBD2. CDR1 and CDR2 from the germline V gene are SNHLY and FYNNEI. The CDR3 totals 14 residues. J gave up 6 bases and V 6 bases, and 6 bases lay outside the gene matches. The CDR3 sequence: CASSNLAGGPEQYF. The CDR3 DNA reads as TGTGCCAGCAGCAATCTAGCGGGAGGGCCCGAGCAGTACTTC.

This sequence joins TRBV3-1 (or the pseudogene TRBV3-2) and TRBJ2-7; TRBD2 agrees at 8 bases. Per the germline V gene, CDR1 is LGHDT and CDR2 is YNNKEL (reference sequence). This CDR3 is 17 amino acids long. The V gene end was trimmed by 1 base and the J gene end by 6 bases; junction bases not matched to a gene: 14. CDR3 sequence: CASSQAPRAGGRTEQYF. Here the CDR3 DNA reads TGTGCCAGCAGCCAAGCCCCTAGGGCGGGAGGTCGCACCGAGCAGTACTTC.

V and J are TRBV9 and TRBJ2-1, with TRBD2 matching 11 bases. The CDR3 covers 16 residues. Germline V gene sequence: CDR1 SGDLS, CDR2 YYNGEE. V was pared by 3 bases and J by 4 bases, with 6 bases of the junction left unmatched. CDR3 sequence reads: CASSGGTSGAYNEQFF. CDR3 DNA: TGTGCCAGCAGCGGCGGGACTAGCGGAGCTTACAATGAGCAGTTCTTC.

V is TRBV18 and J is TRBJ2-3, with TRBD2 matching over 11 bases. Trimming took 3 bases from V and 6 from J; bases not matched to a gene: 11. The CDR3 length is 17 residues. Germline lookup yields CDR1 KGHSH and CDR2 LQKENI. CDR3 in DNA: TGTGCCAGCTCACCGTCGAAACTAGCGGGAGTCGGGGATACGCAGTATTTT. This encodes CASSPSKLAGVGDTQYF.

CDR3 bases: TGTGCCAGCAGACTACTCCCGTGGTCACCCCTCCACTTT. Amino acids: CASRLLPWSPLHF. The rearrangement joins TRBV6-5 to TRBJ1-6; no definite D call. The CDR3 extends over 13 amino acids. Germline lookup yields CDR1 MNHEY and CDR2 SVGAGI. With 6 bases removed from V and 10 bases from J, the gap between germline ends came to 13 bases.

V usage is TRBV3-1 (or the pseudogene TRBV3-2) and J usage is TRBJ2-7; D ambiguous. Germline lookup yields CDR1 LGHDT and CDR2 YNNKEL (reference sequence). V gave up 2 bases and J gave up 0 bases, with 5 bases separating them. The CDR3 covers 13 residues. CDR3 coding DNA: TGTGCCAGCAGCCAAACTACCTCCTACGAGCAGTACTTC. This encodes CASSQTTSYEQYF.

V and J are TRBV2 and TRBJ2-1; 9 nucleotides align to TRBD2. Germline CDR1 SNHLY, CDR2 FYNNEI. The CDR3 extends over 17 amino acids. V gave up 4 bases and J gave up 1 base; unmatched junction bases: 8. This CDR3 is CASSAQRLAASYNEQFF. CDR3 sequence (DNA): TGTGCCAGCAGTGCCCAGCGACTAGCGGCTTCCTACAATGAGCAGTTCTTC.

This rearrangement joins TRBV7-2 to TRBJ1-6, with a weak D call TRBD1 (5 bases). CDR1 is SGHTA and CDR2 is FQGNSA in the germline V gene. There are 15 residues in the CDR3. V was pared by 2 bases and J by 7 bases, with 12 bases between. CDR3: CASSLTRAANSPLHF. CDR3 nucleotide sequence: TGTGCCAGCAGCTTAACCAGGGCAGCCAATTCACCCCTCCACTTT.

The CDR3 DNA is TGTGCCAGCAGTCAAGGACTAGCGGGAGCACGGGAGCAGTACTTC. It yields the protein CASSQGLAGAREQYF. The chain is built from TRBV28 and TRBJ2-7; 13 bases align to TRBD2. The CDR3 length is 15 residues. V was pared by 5 bases and J by 7 bases, with 8 bases of the junction left unmatched. CDR1 MDHEN and CDR2 SYDVKM come from the germline V gene.